This T cell receptor beta chain was recovered during a study of shared clonotypes between healthy human individuals. Every one of the donors was a Caucasian adult that lived in Nashville, Tennessee. It was 200 ng DNA, 28,000 or so T cell genomes, that sorted-subset replicate PCRs used. The data were produced by immunoSEQ multiplex PCR, yet TCRdb's version contains in-frame clones alone and is incomplete. This table holds approximately 700,000 clones, 60% to 75% found once. Study outcomes and limitations: In a few donors, approximately 5% of naive CD4 clonotypes appeared in common.

The CDR3 contains 15 residues. Germline CDR1 is SGHRS and CDR2 is YFSETQ. V was pared by 4 bases and J by 3 bases, with 17 bases between. Turning to this clone: What it binds is not known.

V gene TRBV5-1 combines with J gene TRBJ2-7; weak D call: TRBD2 (5 bases). The sequenced sample consisted of memory CD4+ T cells sorted from blood. The subset is: CD45RA-negative fraction. The source of this sequence is a woman younger than 45 in good health. CDR3 bases: TGCGCCAGCAGCCCGGGTAACGGGGTTAACTACGAGCAGTACTTC. Protein product: CASSPGNGVNYEQYF.